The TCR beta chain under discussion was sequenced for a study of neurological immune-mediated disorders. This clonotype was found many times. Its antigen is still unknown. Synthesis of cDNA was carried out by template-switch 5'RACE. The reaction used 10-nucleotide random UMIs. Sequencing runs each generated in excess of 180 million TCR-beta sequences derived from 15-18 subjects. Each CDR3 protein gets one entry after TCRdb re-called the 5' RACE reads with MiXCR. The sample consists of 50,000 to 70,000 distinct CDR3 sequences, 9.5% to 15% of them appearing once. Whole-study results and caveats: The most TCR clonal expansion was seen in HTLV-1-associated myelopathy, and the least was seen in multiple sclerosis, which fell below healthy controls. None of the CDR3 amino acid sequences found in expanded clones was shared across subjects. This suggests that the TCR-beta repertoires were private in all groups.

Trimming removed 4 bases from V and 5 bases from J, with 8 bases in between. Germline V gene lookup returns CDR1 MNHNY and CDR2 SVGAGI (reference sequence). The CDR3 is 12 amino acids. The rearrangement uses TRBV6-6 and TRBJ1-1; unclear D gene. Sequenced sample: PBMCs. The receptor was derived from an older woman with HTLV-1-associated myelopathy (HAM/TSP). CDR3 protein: CASSFGETEAFF. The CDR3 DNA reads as TGTGCCAGCAGTTTCGGGGAAACTGAAGCTTTCTTT.